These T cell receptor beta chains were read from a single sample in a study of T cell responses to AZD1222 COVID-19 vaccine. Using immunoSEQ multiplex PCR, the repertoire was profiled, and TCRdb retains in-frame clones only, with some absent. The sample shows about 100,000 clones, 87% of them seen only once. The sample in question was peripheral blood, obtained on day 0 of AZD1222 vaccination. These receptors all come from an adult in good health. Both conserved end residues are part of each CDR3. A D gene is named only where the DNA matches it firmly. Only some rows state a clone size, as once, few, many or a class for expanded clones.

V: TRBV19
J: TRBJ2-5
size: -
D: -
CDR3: CASSIQDQETQYF
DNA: TGTGCCAGTAGTATCCAGGATCAAGAGACCCAGTACTTC

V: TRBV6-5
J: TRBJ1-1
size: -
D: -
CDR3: CASSHSEDSEAFF
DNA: TGTGCCAGCAGCCACTCCGAGGACTCAGAAGCTTTCTTT

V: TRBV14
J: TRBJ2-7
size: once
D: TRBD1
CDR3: CASSTPGTVYEQYF
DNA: TGTGCCAGCAGCACCCCCGGGACAGTCTACGAGCAGTACTTC

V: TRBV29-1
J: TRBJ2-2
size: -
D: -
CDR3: CSIPSPNTGELFF
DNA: TGCAGCATACCGTCGCCCAACACCGGGGAGCTGTTTTTT

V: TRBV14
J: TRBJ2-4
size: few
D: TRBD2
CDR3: CASSQFGGLVDIQYF
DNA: TGTGCCAGCAGCCAATTCGGGGGGTTGGTGGACATTCAGTACTTC

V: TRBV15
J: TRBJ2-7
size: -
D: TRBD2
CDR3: CATSRDYGAGDEQYF
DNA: TGTGCCACCAGCAGAGATTACGGGGCGGGAGACGAGCAGTACTTC

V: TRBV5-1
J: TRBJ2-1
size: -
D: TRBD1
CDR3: CASSNLQGASNEQFF
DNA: TGCGCCAGCAGCAACCTACAGGGGGCTAGCAATGAGCAGTTCTTC

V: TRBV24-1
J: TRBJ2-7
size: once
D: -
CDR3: CATSDPGDEQYF
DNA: TGTGCCACCAGTGATCCTGGGGACGAGCAGTACTTC

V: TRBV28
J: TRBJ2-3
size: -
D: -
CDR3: CASSFLARTDTQYF
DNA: TGTGCCAGCAGTTTTCTTGCACGCACAGATACGCAGTATTTT

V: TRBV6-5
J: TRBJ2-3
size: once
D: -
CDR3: CASRITDTQYF
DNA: TGTGCCAGCAGAATCACAGATACGCAGTATTTT

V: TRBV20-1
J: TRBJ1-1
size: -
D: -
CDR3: CSASEGRTEAFF
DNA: TGCAGTGCTAGTGAGGGGAGAACTGAAGCTTTCTTT

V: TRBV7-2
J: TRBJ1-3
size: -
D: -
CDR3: CASSTDSVGNTIYF
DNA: TGTGCCAGCAGCACGGACAGCGTGGGAAACACCATATATTTT

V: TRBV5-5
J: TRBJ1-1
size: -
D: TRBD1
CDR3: CASSLGGQGHYPNTEAFF
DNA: TGTGCCAGCAGCTTGGGGGGACAGGGACACTACCCGAACACTGAAGCTTTCTTT

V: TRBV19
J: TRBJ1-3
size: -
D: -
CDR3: CASSIQGPVSGNTIYF
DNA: TGTGCCAGTAGTATTCAGGGGCCGGTCTCTGGAAACACCATATATTTT

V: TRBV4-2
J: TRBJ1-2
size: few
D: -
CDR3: CASSQDRTSYGYTF
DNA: TGTGCCAGCAGCCAAGATCGTACCTCCTATGGCTACACCTTC

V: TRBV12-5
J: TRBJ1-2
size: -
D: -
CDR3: CASGSSSFGYTF
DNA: TGTGCTAGTGGTTCGTCCTCTTTTGGCTACACCTTC

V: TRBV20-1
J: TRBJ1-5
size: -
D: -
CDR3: CSASGGDYQPQHF
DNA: TGCAGTGCTAGTGGCGGAGATTATCAGCCCCAGCATTTT

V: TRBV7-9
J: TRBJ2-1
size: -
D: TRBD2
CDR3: CASSFTSGRDEQFF
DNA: TGTGCCAGCAGCTTCACTAGCGGGAGAGATGAGCAGTTCTTC

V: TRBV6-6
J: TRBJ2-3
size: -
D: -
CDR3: CASSYSRQSSTDTQYF
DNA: TGTGCCAGCAGTTACTCCAGACAGTCTAGCACAGATACGCAGTATTTT

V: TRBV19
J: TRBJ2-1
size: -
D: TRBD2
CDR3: CASSIAGTSGRQGEQFF
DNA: TGTGCCAGTAGTATTGCAGGGACTAGCGGGAGACAGGGTGAGCAGTTCTTC

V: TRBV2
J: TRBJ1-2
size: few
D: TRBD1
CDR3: CASRGQGDGYTF
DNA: TGTGCCAGCAGGGGACAGGGAGATGGCTACACCTTC

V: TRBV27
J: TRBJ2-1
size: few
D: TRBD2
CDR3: CASSRTSGSLNEQFF
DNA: TGTGCCAGCAGCCGGACTAGCGGATCTTTAAATGAGCAGTTCTTC

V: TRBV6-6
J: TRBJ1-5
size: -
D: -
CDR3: CASSWGRWGDQPQHF
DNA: TGTGCCAGCAGTTGGGGCAGGTGGGGGGATCAGCCCCAGCATTTT

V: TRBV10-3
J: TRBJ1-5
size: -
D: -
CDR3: CAISRGHDSNQPQHF
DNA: TGTGCCATCAGCCGGGGACACGATAGCAATCAGCCCCAGCATTTT

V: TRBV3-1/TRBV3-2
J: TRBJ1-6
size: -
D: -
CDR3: CASSPFLEGNSPLHF
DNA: TGTGCCAGCAGCCCGTTTTTGGAGGGCAATTCACCCCTCCACTTT

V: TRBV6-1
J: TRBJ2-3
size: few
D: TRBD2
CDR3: CASSEIWRGTDTQYF
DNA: TGTGCCAGCAGTGAAATCTGGCGGGGGACAGATACGCAGTATTTT

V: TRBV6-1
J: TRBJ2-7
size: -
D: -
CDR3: CASSETRIEQYF
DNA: TGTGCCAGCAGTGAAACTAGGATCGAGCAGTACTTC

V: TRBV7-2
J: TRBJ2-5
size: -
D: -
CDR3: CASSLVDRSQETQYF
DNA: TGTGCCAGCAGCTTAGTCGACCGGAGCCAGGAGACCCAGTACTTC

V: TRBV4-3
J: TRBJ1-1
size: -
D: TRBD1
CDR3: CASSPGTGGPEAFF
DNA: TGCGCCAGCAGCCCGGGGACAGGGGGTCCTGAAGCTTTCTTT

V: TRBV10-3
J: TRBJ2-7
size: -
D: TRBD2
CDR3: CAISESGEGPYEQYF
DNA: TGTGCCATCAGTGAGTCTGGGGAGGGCCCCTACGAGCAGTACTTC

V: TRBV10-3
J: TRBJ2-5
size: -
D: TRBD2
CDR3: CAISVEREGPETQYF
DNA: TGTGCCATCAGTGTCGAGCGGGAGGGCCCAGAGACCCAGTACTTC

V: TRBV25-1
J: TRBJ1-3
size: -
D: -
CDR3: CASSEMGVGNTIYF
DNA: TGTGCCAGCTCCGAAATGGGGGTCGGAAACACCATATATTTT

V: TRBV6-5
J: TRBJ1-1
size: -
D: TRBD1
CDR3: CASRSRDRGRTEAFF
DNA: TGTGCCAGCAGAAGCCGGGACAGGGGGCGCACTGAAGCTTTCTTT

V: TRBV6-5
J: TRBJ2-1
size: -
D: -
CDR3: CASNSDSEQFF
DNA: TGTGCCAGCAATAGTGACAGTGAGCAGTTCTTC

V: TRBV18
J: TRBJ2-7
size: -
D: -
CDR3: CASSPSKASGDEQYF
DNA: TGTGCCAGCTCACCAAGCAAAGCCTCGGGGGACGAGCAGTACTTC

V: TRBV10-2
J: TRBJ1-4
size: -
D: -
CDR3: CASSEGQGNEKLFF
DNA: TGCGCCAGCAGTGAGGGGCAGGGAAATGAAAAACTGTTTTTT

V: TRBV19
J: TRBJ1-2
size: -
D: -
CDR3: CATKPGHLSGYTF
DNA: TGTGCCACCAAACCGGGACACCTCTCAGGCTACACCTTC

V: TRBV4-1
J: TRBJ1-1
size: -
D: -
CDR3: CASSQLPRSGAFF
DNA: TGCGCCAGCAGCCAGCTCCCCCGGTCAGGAGCTTTCTTT

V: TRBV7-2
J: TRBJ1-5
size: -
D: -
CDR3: CASSLGDRYSNQPQHF
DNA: TGTGCCAGCAGCTTAGGAGACAGGTATAGCAATCAGCCCCAGCATTTT

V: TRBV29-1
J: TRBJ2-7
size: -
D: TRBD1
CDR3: CSVRRGQGNQYF
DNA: TGCAGCGTGAGACGGGGACAGGGAAATCAGTACTTC

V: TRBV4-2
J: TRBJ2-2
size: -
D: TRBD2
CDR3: CASSQDERGNWAGELFF
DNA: TGTGCCAGCAGCCAAGACGAGCGGGGCAACTGGGCCGGGGAGCTGTTTTTT

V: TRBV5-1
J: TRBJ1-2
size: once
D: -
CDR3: CASSPEQPNYGYTF
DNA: TGCGCCAGCAGCCCTGAACAGCCTAACTATGGCTACACCTTC

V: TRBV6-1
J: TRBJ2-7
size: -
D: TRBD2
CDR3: CASSESGTRFEQYF
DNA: TGTGCCAGCAGTGAGTCGGGGACTAGATTCGAGCAGTACTTC

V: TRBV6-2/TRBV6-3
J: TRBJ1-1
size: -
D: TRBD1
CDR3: CASSRQGRGSRTEAFF
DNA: TGTGCCAGCAGTAGACAGGGTCGAGGATCTAGAACTGAAGCTTTCTTT

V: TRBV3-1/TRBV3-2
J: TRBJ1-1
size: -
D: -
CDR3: CASSHLVLGTEAFF
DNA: TGTGCCAGCAGCCACTTGGTTTTGGGAACTGAAGCTTTCTTT